The T cell receptor (beta chain) described here comes from a study of CD8+ T cells in alopecia areata. Extracted from the samples, RNA was reverse transcribed into cDNA to serve as the sequencing template. Measured with immunoSEQ multiplex PCR; TCRdb has only the in-frame clones, and not every one. In the table there are approximately 150,000 clones, less than 75% of which are singletons. Findings and limits, study-wide: Scalp samples also yield sequences from resident alphabeta T cells of normal skin.

This clone was counted a few times. The antigen remains undetermined. Treatment reported: oral pan-JAK inhibitor, 5-10 mg twice daily. Germline loops: CDR1 LNHNV, CDR2 YYDKDF (reference sequence). The CDR3 has 17 residues. Trimming took 4 bases from V and 1 from J; bases not matched to a gene: 11. The source of this sequence is a human donor with alopecia areata. This rearrangement joins TRBV15 to TRBJ2-7, with 9 bases identical to TRBD1. Sequenced here: CD4+ T cells sorted from blood, sampled at approximately week 55, from a patient treated with tofacitinib. CDR3: CATSTKSRTGVSYEQYF. The CDR3 DNA reads TGTGCCACCAGCACCAAAAGTAGGACAGGGGTTTCCTACGAGCAGTACTTC.